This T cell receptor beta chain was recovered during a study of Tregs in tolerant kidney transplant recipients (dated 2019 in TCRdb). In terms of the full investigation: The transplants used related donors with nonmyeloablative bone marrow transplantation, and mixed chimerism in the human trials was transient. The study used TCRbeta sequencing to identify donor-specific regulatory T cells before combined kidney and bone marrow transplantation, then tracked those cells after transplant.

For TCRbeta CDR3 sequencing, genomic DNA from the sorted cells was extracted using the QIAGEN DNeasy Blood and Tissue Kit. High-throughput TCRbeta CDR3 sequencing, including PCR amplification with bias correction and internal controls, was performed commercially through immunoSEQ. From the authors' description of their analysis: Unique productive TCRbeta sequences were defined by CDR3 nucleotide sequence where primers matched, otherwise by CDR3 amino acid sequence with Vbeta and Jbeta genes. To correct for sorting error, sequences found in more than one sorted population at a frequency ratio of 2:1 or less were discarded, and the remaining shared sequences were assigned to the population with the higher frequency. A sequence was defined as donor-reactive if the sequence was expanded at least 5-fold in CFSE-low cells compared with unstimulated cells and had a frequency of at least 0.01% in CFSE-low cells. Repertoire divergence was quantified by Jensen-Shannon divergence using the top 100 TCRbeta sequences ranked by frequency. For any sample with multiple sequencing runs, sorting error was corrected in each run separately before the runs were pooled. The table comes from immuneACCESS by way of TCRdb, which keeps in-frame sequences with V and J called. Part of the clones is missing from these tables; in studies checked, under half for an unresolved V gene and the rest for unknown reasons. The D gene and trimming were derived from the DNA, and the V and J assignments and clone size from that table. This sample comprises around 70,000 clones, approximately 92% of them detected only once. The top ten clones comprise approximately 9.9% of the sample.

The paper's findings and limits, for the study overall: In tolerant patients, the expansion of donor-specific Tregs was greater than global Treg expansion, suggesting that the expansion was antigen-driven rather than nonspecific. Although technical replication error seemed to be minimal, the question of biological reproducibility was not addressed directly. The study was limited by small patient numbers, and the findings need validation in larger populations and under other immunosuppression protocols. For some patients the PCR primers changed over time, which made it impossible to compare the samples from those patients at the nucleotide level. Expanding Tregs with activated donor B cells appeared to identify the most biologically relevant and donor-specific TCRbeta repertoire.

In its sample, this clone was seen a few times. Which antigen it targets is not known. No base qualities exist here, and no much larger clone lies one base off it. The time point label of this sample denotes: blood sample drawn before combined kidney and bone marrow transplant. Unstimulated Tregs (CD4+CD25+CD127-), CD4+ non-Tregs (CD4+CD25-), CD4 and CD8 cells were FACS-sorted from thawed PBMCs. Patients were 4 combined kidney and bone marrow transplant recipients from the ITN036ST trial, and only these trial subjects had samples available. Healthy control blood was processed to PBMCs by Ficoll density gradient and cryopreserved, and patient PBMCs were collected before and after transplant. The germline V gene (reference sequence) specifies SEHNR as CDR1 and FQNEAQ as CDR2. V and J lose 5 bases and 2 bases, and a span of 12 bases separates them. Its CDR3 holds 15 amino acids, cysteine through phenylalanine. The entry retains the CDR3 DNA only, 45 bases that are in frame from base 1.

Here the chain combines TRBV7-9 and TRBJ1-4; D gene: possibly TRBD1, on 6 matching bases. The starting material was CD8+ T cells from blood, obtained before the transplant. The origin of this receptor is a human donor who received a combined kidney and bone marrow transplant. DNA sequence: TGTGCCAGCAGCCCAACAGGGAATACTAATGAAAAACTGTTTTTT. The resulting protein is CASSPTGNTNEKLFF.